Following are 26 T cell receptor beta chains from one sample sequenced in a study. TCRdb reanalysed the 5' RACE reads using MiXCR and keeps one entry per CDR3 protein. Of about 62,000 distinct CDR3 sequences listed, roughly 30% are singletons. Material for sequencing was tumor-infiltrating naive CD4+ T cells sorted from the breast tumor. Subset reported: naive CD4+ T cells, CD4+CD45RA+CD25-. These receptors were obtained from a female donor with breast cancer.

This chain uses TRBV7-2 with TRBJ1-1, with D unclear. Trimming took off 5 bases at V and 7 bases at J, with 11 bases between the two ends. The CDR3 extends over 12 amino acids. CDR1 SGHTA and CDR2 FQGNSA come from the germline V gene. The CDR3, as DNA: TGTGCCAGCAGCCCGGGTTATATTGAAGCTTTCTTT. Translation gives CASSPGYIEAFF.

There are a few counts of this clonotype. This chain uses TRBV6-5 with TRBJ2-7; D gene ambiguous. Trimming removed 6 bases at V and 3 bases at J, with 12 bases between. Germline-derived CDR1 and CDR2 are MNHEY and SVGAGI. CDR3 length: 13 amino acids. CDR3 DNA sequence: TGTGCCAGCAGACCCACCGCCAGCTACGAGCAGTACTTC. Its protein is CASRPTASYEQYF.

This clonotype has more than one count but fewer than ten. The chain combines TRBV4-2 with TRBJ2-1; D ambiguous. The V gene's germline CDR1 is LGHNA and CDR2 YNFKEQ. The CDR3 consists of 12 residues. With 1 base removed from V and 5 bases from J, the gap between germline ends came to 3 bases. The DNA for the CDR3 is TGTGCCAGCAGCCAAGTCAACAATGAGCAGTTCTTC. This gives the protein CASSQVNNEQFF.

The genes are TRBV4-1 and TRBJ2-7; tentatively, D is TRBD1 (6 bases). CDR1 is MGHRA, CDR2 YSYEKL, per germline. V was pared by 1 base and J by 8 bases, with 18 bases between. There are 15 residues in the CDR3. The CDR3 sequence: CASSQAAGAVYKQYF. The CDR3 DNA reads as TGCGCCAGCAGCCAAGCCGCAGGGGCGGTTTACAAGCAGTACTTC.

This clonotype was observed a few times. The V gene is TRBV27, the J gene TRBJ1-5; D might be TRBD1 (5 bases). The CDR3 runs to 18 residues. Trimming cost V 0 bases and J 0 bases, with 15 bases left between them. In germline, CDR1 is MNHEY, CDR2 SMNVEV (reference sequence). Here the CDR3 DNA reads TGTGCCAGCAGTTTATCCGGGTGGTTCGACAGTAGCAATCAGCCCCAGCATTTT. Translating it yields CASSLSGWFDSSNQPQHF.

This sequence joins TRBV29-1 and TRBJ1-2, with 7 bases fitting TRBD1. This CDR3 comprises 14 residues. Germline V gene data show CDR1 as SQVTM and CDR2 as ANQGSEA. J was trimmed by 4 bases and V by 7 bases; bases with no gene match: 12. Here the CDR3 reads CSDDRGGGGYGYTF. The CDR3 DNA reads TGCAGCGACGACCGGGGAGGGGGCGGCTATGGCTACACCTTC.

This clonotype showed up many times. V usage is TRBV12-3 or TRBV12-4 and J usage is TRBJ1-1, with unresolved D. The CDR3 sequence is 13 residues long. With 2 bases removed from V and 1 base from J, the gap between germline ends came to 5 bases. The CDR3 coding sequence is TGTGCCAGCAGTTTAAAAGGGAACACTGAAGCTTTCTTT. It yields the protein CASSLKGNTEAFF.

As concerns this clonotype: A much larger clone lies a single base off, so this may be a read error. The J gene is TRBJ2-1, the V gene TRBV7-2; TRBD2 aligns across 8 bases. The CDR3 spans 14 residues. CDR1 and CDR2 (germline): SGHTA, FQGNSA. J gave up 6 bases and V 2 bases, and 3 bases lay outside the gene matches. The CDR3 DNA sequence: TGTACCAGCAGCTTAACCGGGACTAGCAATGAGCAGTTCTTC. This gives the protein CTSSLTGTSNEQFF. The entire variable domain, with the rest obtained from reference TRBV7-2 and TRBJ2-1, is as follows: GAGVSQSPSNKVTEKGKDVELRCDPISGHTALYWYRQSLGQGLEFLIYFQGNSAPDKSGLPSDRFSAERTGGSVSTLTIQRTQQEDSAVYLCTSSLTGTSNEQFFGPGTRLTVL.

The CDR3 region is CASSLRTGGTDTQYF. CDR3 bases: TGCGCCAGCAGCTTGAGGACAGGGGGCACAGATACGCAGTATTTT. The J gene is TRBJ2-3, the V gene TRBV5-1; 9 bases are shared with TRBD1. The CDR3 length is 15 residues. J gave up 1 base and V 1 base, and 1 base lay outside the gene matches. Germline values: CDR1 SGHRS, CDR2 YFSETQ.

The genes are TRBV12-3 or TRBV12-4 and TRBJ2-5; possible D gene TRBD1, 6 bases. CDR3 length equals 16 residues. V lost 3 bases and J 5 bases, leaving 19 bases between the germline ends. CDR3 in amino acids: CASSLLPTGFGETQYF. CDR3 nucleotides: TGTGCCAGCAGTTTGTTGCCGACAGGTTTTGGTGAGACCCAGTACTTC.

This clonotype was counted a few times. This chain connects TRBV5-5 to TRBJ1-2; 8 bases are a match to TRBD1. Germline CDR1 is SGHKS and CDR2 is YYEKEE (reference sequence). J gave up 4 bases and V 4 bases, and 18 bases lay outside the gene matches. The CDR3 is 18 amino acids. The CDR3 DNA reads as TGTGCCAGCAGCCCCACCCTAATCGGACAGGGAGGAGGCTATGGCTACACCTTC. This translates into CASSPTLIGQGGGYGYTF.

The chain joins TRBV20-1 to TRBJ2-1, with TRBD2 as a possible D gene (6 bases). The V end was cut by 1 base, the J end by 4 bases, with 14 bases between. In germline, CDR1 is DFQATT, CDR2 SNEGSKA (reference sequence). The CDR3 sequence is 15 residues long. CDR3 in amino acids: CSARGGGRGYNEQFF. DNA of the CDR3: TGCAGTGCTAGAGGAGGAGGGCGGGGTTACAATGAGCAGTTCTTC.

Only a few counts were recorded for this clonotype. Written as DNA, the CDR3 is TGCAGTGCTCGCCAGACCTCGGGCCCTGGAAACACCATATATTTT. It specifies CSARQTSGPGNTIYF. V and J are TRBV20-1 and TRBJ1-3; D not certain. Germline loops: CDR1 DFQATT, CDR2 SNEGSKA (reference sequence). The CDR3 is 15 amino acids. V shed 5 bases and J shed 2 bases, with 16 bases lying between them.

In its sample, this clonotype was seen a few times. The gene calls are TRBV5-1 and TRBJ1-6, with D possibly TRBD1 on 5 matching bases. The CDR3 is 14 amino acids. Trimming removed 2 bases at V and 6 bases at J, with 9 bases between. CDR1 and CDR2 (germline): SGHRS, YFSETQ. The CDR3 DNA sequence: TGCGCCAGCAGCTTTGAAGGGGCTAATTCACCCCTCCACTTT. Encoded protein: CASSFEGANSPLHF.

The V gene is TRBV2, the J gene TRBJ1-1, with TRBD1 matching 9 bases. The CDR3 consists of 14 residues. After removal of 7 bases from V and 4 bases from J, the junction contained 7 bases not matched to a gene. In germline, CDR1 is SNHLY, CDR2 FYNNEI. CDR3 DNA: TGTGCCAGCACTTTAGGACAGGGGTCCACTGAAGCTTTCTTT. Translated: CASTLGQGSTEAFF. The whole variable domain, filled in from reference TRBV2 and TRBJ1-1, reads EPEVTQTPSHQVTQMGQEVILRCVPISNHLYFYWYRQILGQKVEFLVSFYNNEISEKSEIFDDQFSVERPDGSNFTLKIRSTKLEDSAMYFCASTLGQGSTEAFFGQGTRLTVV.

The gene calls are TRBV20-1 and TRBJ2-3; D ambiguous. The CDR3 runs 11 residues. Trimming stripped 8 bases from V and 4 bases from J, with 10 bases between. CDR1 is DFQATT, CDR2 SNEGSKA, per germline (reference sequence). CDR3 in DNA: TGCAGTCTTAGACGCGCAGATACGCAGTATTTT. Amino acids: CSLRRADTQYF.

The chain is built from TRBV27 and TRBJ2-4; 9 bases map to TRBD1. Losses at the gene ends were 8 bases for V and 5 bases for J; bases not matched to a gene: 7. This CDR3 spans 14 amino acids. The germline V gene has CDR1 MNHEY and CDR2 SMNVEV (reference sequence). CDR3 region: CASAHTGGQNIQYF. The CDR3 bases are TGTGCCAGCGCACACACAGGGGGCCAAAACATTCAGTACTTC.

The chain has TRBV12-3 or TRBV12-4 and TRBJ1-1; the D gene is possibly TRBD1 (6 bases). The germline V and J ends were trimmed by 6 bases and 1 base, with 9 bases remaining between them. This CDR3 has 13 residues. CDR3: CASRPDRNTEAFF. CDR3 DNA: TGTGCCAGCAGACCGGACAGGAACACTGAAGCTTTCTTT.

The chain couples TRBV6-2 or TRBV6-3 to TRBJ1-5; D perhaps matches TRBD1 (6 bases). From germline, CDR1 is MNHEY and CDR2 SVGEGT. The CDR3 is made up of 14 amino acids. Trimming stripped 8 bases from V and 7 bases from J, with 18 bases between. The chain's CDR3 is CASGSGGFWQPQHF. The CDR3 DNA is TGTGCCAGCGGTTCTGGGGGCTTCTGGCAGCCCCAGCATTTT.

The chain joins TRBV9 to TRBJ2-3; 7 nucleotides match TRBD1. J gave up 9 bases and V 2 bases, and 12 bases lay outside the gene matches. Germline V gene lookup returns CDR1 SGDLS and CDR2 YYNGEE. The CDR3 runs 15 residues. The CDR3, as DNA: TGTGCCAGCAGCGTCCGGGACAGAGGAGCATTGACGCAGTATTTT. Protein sequence: CASSVRDRGALTQYF.

The chain is built from TRBV6-6 and TRBJ2-7; D is unresolved. Trimming pared 5 bases from V and 5 bases from J, leaving 13 bases between. The CDR3 runs 13 residues. CDR1 MNHNY and CDR2 SVGAGI come from the germline V gene (reference sequence). Here the CDR3 DNA reads TGTGCCAGCAGTAAGGGTCCCCGGGACGAGCAGTACTTC. Translated, it gives CASSKGPRDEQYF.

This clonotype was found a few times. V and J are TRBV4-2 and TRBJ2-7; weak D call: TRBD1 (5 bases). This CDR3 has 14 residues. Trimming shortened V by 2 bases and J by 2 bases, and 10 bases separated the two germline ends. Germline CDR1 is LGHNA and CDR2 is YNFKEQ. The CDR3 protein is CASSQNRFTYEQYF. DNA of the CDR3: TGTGCCAGCAGCCAAAACAGGTTTACCTACGAGCAGTACTTC.

A word on this clonotype: One end of the junction is discordant with germline, which a read error may explain. The CDR3 sequence is CASSARGEGSGANVLTF. CDR3 sequence (DNA): TGTGCCAGCAGCGCAAGGGGAGAGGGGTCTGGGGCCAACGTCTTGACTTTC. J is TRBJ2-6 and V is TRBV6-1; D tentatively fits TRBD1 or TRBD2 (5 bases each). Per the germline V gene, CDR1 is MNHNS and CDR2 is SASEGT. The CDR3 totals 17 residues.

V is TRBV27 and J is TRBJ2-7; 12 nucleotides agree with TRBD2. Germline CDR1 MNHEY, CDR2 SMNVEV (reference sequence). With 7 bases clipped from V and 3 bases from J, the junction kept 4 bases outside the gene matches. This CDR3 region has 14 residues. The CDR3, as DNA: TGTGCCAGCAAACCGGGACTAGCGGGCTACGAGCAGTACTTC. Protein sequence: CASKPGLAGYEQYF.

The chain joins TRBV20-1 to TRBJ2-3; 7 bases match TRBD2. The germline CDR1 and CDR2 sequences are DFQATT and SNEGSKA (reference sequence). The trim removed 3 bases at V and 3 bases at J, leaving 18 bases unmatched. The CDR3 totals 18 residues. This CDR3 reads CSASDAPRGRERTDTQYF. As DNA, the CDR3 is TGCAGTGCTAGCGATGCCCCCCGAGGGCGGGAGAGGACAGATACGCAGTATTTT.

This chain uses TRBV11-2 with TRBJ1-2, with TRBD1 identical over 7 bases. The CDR3 covers 15 residues. V lost 1 base, J lost 1 base, and 3 bases stayed unmatched. Germline V gives CDR1 SGHAT, CDR2 FQNNGV. The CDR3 here is CASSLVRDSNYGYTF. CDR3 DNA sequence: TGTGCCAGCAGCTTAGTTAGGGACAGTAACTATGGCTACACCTTC.